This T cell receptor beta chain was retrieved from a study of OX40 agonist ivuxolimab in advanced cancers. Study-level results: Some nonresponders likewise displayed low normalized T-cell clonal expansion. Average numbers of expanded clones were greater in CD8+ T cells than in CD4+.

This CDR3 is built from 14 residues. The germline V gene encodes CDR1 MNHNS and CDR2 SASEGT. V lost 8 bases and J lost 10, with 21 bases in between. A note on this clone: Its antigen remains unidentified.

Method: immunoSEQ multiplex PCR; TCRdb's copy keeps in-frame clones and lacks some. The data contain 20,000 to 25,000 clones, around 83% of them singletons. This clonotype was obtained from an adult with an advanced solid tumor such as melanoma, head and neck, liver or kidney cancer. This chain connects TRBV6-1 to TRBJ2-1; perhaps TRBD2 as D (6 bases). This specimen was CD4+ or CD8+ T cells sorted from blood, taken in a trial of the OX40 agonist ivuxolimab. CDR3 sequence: CASGDALARREQFF. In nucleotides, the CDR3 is TGTGCCAGCGGAGACGCTCTAGCGAGGAGAGAGCAGTTCTTC.